The 2 T cell receptor beta chains reported below all come from one sample, sequenced in a study of shared clonotypes between healthy human individuals. Using immunoSEQ multiplex PCR, the repertoire was profiled, and TCRdb retains in-frame clones only, with some absent. The sample consists of 330,000 or so clones, around 67% of them appearing once. What was sequenced was memory CD4+ T cells sorted from blood. Indicated subset: CD45RA-negative fraction. The receptors here all came from a man aged 30-40 years in good health.

The chain links TRBV10-3 to TRBJ2-1; the D gene is possibly TRBD1 (7 bases). This CDR3 comprises 18 residues. CDR1 is ENHRY, CDR2 SYGVKD, per germline. Between the trimmed V and J ends, which lost 0 bases and 4 bases, there was a span of 19 bases. In DNA form, the CDR3 reads TGTGCCATCAGTGAGTCAAGGGCGGGACAGACAAAATACAATGAGCAGTTCTTC. Encoded protein: CAISESRAGQTKYNEQFF.

This clone was seen only once. The gene calls are TRBV7-8 and TRBJ1-1; D gene ambiguous. CDR1 SGHVS and CDR2 FQNEAQ come from the germline V gene. The CDR3 loop spans 13 amino acids. V lost 4 bases, J lost 8 bases, and 14 bases lay in between. CDR3 sequence (DNA): TGTGCCAGCAGCTCCAACCGGGAGTTAGAAGCTTTCTTT. It codes for CASSSNRELEAFF.